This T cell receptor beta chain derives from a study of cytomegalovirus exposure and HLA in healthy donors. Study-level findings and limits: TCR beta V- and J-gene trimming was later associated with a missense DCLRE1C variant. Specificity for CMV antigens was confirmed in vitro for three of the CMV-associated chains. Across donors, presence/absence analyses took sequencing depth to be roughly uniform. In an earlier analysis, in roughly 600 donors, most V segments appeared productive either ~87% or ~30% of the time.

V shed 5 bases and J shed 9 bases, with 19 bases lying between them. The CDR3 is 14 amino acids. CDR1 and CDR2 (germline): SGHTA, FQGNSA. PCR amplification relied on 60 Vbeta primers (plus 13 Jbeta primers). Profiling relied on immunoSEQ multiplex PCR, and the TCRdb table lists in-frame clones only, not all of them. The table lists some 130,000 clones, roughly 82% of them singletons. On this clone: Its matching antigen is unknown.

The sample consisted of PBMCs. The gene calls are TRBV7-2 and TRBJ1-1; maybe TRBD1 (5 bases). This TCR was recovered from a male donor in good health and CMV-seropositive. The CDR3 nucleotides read TGTGCCAGCAGCCGAAGTGGGGGGGGAGGAAAAGCTTTCTTT. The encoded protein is CASSRSGGGGKAFF.